The source of this TCR beta chain is a study of radiotherapy plus CTLA-4 blockade in lung cancer. Measured with immunoSEQ multiplex PCR; TCRdb has only the in-frame clones, and not every one. The table has around 99,000 clones, 80% to 90% seen once. Lung cancer patients with chemo-refractory metastatic non-small-cell disease were given focal radiation plus CTLA-4 blockade with ipilimumab. CDR3 length: 15 residues. J gave up 0 bases and V 6 bases, and 4 bases lay outside the gene matches. CDR1 is LNHDA and CDR2 is SQIVND in the germline V gene (reference sequence). The sequence derives from a human donor with non-small cell lung cancer that progressed on radiotherapy plus ipilimumab. The specimen was peripheral blood, collected from a patient treated with radiotherapy plus ipilimumab. The J gene is TRBJ1-1, the V gene TRBV19; 10 bases are shared with TRBD1. The CDR3 is CASRGTGALNTEAFF. The CDR3 DNA follows: TGTGCCAGTAGGGGGACAGGGGCCTTGAACACTGAAGCTTTCTTT.